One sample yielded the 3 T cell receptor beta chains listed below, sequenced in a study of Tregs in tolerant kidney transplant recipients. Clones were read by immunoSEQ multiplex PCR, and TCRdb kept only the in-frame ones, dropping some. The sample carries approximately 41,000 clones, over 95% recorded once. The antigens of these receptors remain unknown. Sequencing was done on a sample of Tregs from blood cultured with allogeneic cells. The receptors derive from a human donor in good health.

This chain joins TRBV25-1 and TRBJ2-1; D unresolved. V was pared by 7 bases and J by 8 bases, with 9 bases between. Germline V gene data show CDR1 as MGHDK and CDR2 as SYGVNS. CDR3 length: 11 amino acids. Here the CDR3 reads CASINGYEQFF. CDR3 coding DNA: TGTGCCAGCATCAATGGCTATGAGCAGTTCTTC.

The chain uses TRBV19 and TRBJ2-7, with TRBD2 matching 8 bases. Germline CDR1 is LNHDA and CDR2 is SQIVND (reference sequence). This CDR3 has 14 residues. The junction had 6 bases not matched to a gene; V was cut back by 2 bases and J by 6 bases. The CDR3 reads CASSITREGSEQYF. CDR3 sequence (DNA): TGTGCCAGTAGTATAACTCGGGAGGGCTCCGAGCAGTACTTC.

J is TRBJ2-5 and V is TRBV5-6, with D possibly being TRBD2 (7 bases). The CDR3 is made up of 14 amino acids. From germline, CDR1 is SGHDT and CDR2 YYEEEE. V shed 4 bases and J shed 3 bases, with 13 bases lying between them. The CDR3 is CASSILGGEETQYF. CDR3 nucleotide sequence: TGTGCCAGCAGCATTTTAGGGGGGGAAGAGACCCAGTACTTC. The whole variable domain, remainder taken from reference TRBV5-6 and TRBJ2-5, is DAGVTQSPTHLIKTRGQQVTLRCSPKSGHDTVSWYQQALGQGPQFIFQYYEEEERQRGNFPDRFSGHQFPNYSSELNVNALLLGDSALYLCASSILGGEETQYFGPGTRLLVL.